A selection of T cell receptor beta chains follows, all from one sample in a study of T cells in Graves' hyperthyroidism and ophthalmopathy. From the multiplex PCR reads, TCRdb called clonotypes with MiXCR, one entry per CDR3 protein. The data show more than 350,000 distinct CDR3 sequences, around 15% seen once. Sequencing input: blood. The receptors shown here come from a woman aged 55-70 years with Graves' ophthalmopathy. Both conserved end residues are part of each CDR3. The order of the fields is D gene, V gene, clone size, J gene, CDR3 protein, CDR3 DNA. The D gene is left open where the match is weak. Clone size is not always given. Where it is, it says once, few, many or a class for expanded clones.

>.|TRBV7-8|few|TRBJ1-5
CASSPAGDGNQPQHF
TGTGCCAGCAGCCCCGCGGGGGATGGCAATCAGCCCCAGCATTTT
>.|TRBV5-5|few|TRBJ1-4
CASSLGRGTTNEKLFF
TGTGCCAGCAGCTTGGGGAGGGGGACAACTAATGAAAAACTGTTTTTT
>.|TRBV15|few|TRBJ2-5
CATSRDTLGGLAETQYF
TGTGCCACCAGCAGAGACACCCTAGGGGGGCTGGCGGAGACCCAGTACTTC
>.|TRBV7-2|many|TRBJ2-5
CASSWGLQETQYF
TGTGCCAGCAGCTGGGGACTTCAAGAGACCCAGTACTTC
>TRBD2|TRBV24-1|.|TRBJ2-1
CATSDSTQREGRNEQFF
TGTGCCACCAGTGATTCCACTCAGCGGGAAGGCCGCAATGAGCAGTTCTTC
>.|TRBV20-1|few|TRBJ2-7
CSAQSTAGVEQYF
TGCAGTGCCCAATCGACGGCAGGGGTCGAGCAGTACTTC
>TRBD2|TRBV20-1|.|TRBJ2-1
CSARAGRGTSGYNEQFF
TGCAGTGCTCGGGCTGGGAGAGGGACTAGCGGATACAATGAGCAGTTCTTC
>.|TRBV6-1|.|TRBJ2-7
CASSELSGGYEQYF
TGTGCCAGCAGTGAACTGAGCGGCGGCTACGAGCAGTACTTC
>.|TRBV28|few|TRBJ1-1
CASRAGGTEAFF
TGTGCCAGCAGGGCCGGGGGCACTGAAGCTTTCTTT
>.|TRBV6-1|few|TRBJ1-1
CASSPNRVNTEAFF
TGTGCCAGCAGTCCCAACAGGGTGAACACTGAAGCTTTCTTT
>TRBD2|TRBV12-3/TRBV12-4|many|TRBJ2-3
CASSSSRGGTSTDTQYF
TGTGCCAGCAGTTCGAGCCGGGGGGGGACTAGCACAGATACGCAGTATTTT
>TRBD1|TRBV13|.|TRBJ2-7
CASSSQGKSYEQYF
TGTGCCAGCAGCTCACAGGGGAAGTCCTACGAGCAGTACTTC
>.|TRBV7-8|many|TRBJ2-1
CASSLGRDSNEQFF
TGTGCCAGCAGCTTGGGCCGGGACTCCAATGAGCAGTTCTTC
>TRBD1|TRBV28|.|TRBJ2-1
CASSLLGQGAGEQFF
TGTGCCAGCAGTTTATTGGGACAGGGGGCTGGTGAGCAGTTCTTC
>.|TRBV12-3/TRBV12-4|.|TRBJ2-7
CATQPRARTYEQYF
TGTGCCACCCAGCCGAGAGCCCGTACCTACGAGCAGTACTTC